These 30 T cell receptor beta chains were sequenced from one sample in a study of cytomegalovirus exposure and HLA in healthy donors (dated by TCRdb to the late 2010s). Libraries were made using the immunoSEQ multiplex PCR assay. The immuneACCESS repertoire file appears here via TCRdb, limited to in-frame rearrangements. These files lack a portion of the clones; in checked studies, under half of the deficit traces to unresolved V genes, and the cause of the others is not known. The sample data list tens of thousands of clones, and around 94% of these were observed just once. Clones ranked in the top ten supply around 2.1% of the sample. The specimen sequenced was PBMCs. These receptors were obtained from a woman aged 18 to 35 in good health and CMV-seronegative.

In this sample, this clone turned up once. This chain connects TRBV7-6 to TRBJ2-2; maybe TRBD1 (7 bases). Germline assignment: CDR1 SGHVS and CDR2 FNYEAQ. Trimming removed 5 bases at V and 3 bases at J, with 13 bases between. This CDR3 has 15 amino acids. CDR3 coding DNA: TGTGCCAGCAGCGCGGGGACAGCCTACACCGGGGAGCTGTTTTTT. Amino acid sequence: CASSAGTAYTGELFF.

The chain uses TRBV4-1 and TRBJ2-3; D ambiguous. V shed 4 bases and J shed 4 bases, with 12 bases lying between them. This CDR3 spans 14 amino acids. CDR1 is MGHRA and CDR2 is YSYEKL in the germline V gene. The CDR3 bases are TGCGCCAGCAGCCCCGATCCCGAGGCAGATACGCAGTATTTT. Protein sequence: CASSPDPEADTQYF.

The chain is built from TRBV5-1 and TRBJ1-5, with 7 nucleotides matching TRBD1. Germline V CDR1 and CDR2: SGHRS, YFSETQ. The CDR3 is 13 amino acids. Trimming at V came to 4 bases and at J to 7 bases, leaving 5 bases not matched to a gene. CDR3: CASSPRGEQPQHF. CDR3 nucleotides: TGCGCCAGCAGCCCCAGGGGGGAGCAGCCCCAGCATTTT.

V and J are TRBV6-1 and TRBJ1-5, with TRBD1 identical over 7 bases. CDR3 length: 15 amino acids. The J segment lost 8 bases and the V segment lost 5 bases, leaving 12 bases of the junction unmatched. The germline CDR1 and CDR2 sequences are MNHNS and SASEGT. This chain's CDR3 is CASSSDRARLEPQHF. The CDR3 coding sequence is TGTGCCAGCAGTTCCGACAGGGCGCGGTTAGAGCCCCAGCATTTT.

This clone was counted once. This chain joins TRBV5-4 and TRBJ2-7, with a tentative D call TRBD1 (7 bases). V shed 4 bases and J shed 3 bases, with 11 bases lying between them. This CDR3 spans 13 amino acids. Germline V lookup: CDR1 SGHNT, CDR2 YYREEE (reference sequence). CDR3 protein: CASSAGQYYEQYF. The CDR3 nucleotides read TGTGCCAGCAGCGCGGGACAGTACTACGAGCAGTACTTC.

The chain joins TRBV28 to TRBJ2-7, with 7 bases lining up with TRBD1. After removal of 5 bases from V and 4 bases from J, the junction contained 11 bases not matched to a gene. The CDR3 has 15 amino acids. Per the germline V gene, CDR1 is MDHEN and CDR2 is SYDVKM. CDR3 sequence (DNA): TGTGCCAGCAGTCCCCTCAATGACAGGGCTTACGAGCAGTACTTC. Protein product: CASSPLNDRAYEQYF.

This clone was seen just once. The chain employs TRBV19 and TRBJ1-2, with 7 nucleotides matching TRBD1. The CDR3 contains 17 residues. Germline V lookup: CDR1 LNHDA, CDR2 SQIVND (reference sequence). V lost 4 bases, J lost 7 bases, and 18 bases stayed unmatched. CDR3 amino acids: CASSTPLGGGGFFGYTF. The CDR3 DNA sequence: TGTGCCAGTAGTACCCCCCTAGGAGGGGGCGGGTTCTTTGGCTACACCTTC.

This clone was detected once. V and J are TRBV29-1 and TRBJ1-2; 9 bases map to TRBD1. Looked up from germline, CDR1 is SQVTM and CDR2 is ANQGSEA. This CDR3 has 16 residues. Germline trimming cut 5 bases from V and 2 bases from J; bases unmatched to any gene: 12. The CDR3 DNA reads as TGCAGCGTTTTTCCTATTCCCGGGACAGGGAACTATGGCTACACCTTC. Protein sequence: CSVFPIPGTGNYGYTF.

This clone appeared once. The V gene is TRBV11-2, the J gene TRBJ1-4; D gene uncertain. Trimming left V 2 bases short and J 3 bases short, with 16 bases between. Germline CDR1 is SGHAT and CDR2 is FQNNGV. The CDR3 is made up of 17 amino acids. The CDR3 DNA reads TGTGCCAGCAGCTTATGGTATGGGGAGGCGGCTAATGAAAAACTGTTTTTT. This gives the protein CASSLWYGEAANEKLFF.

The chain links TRBV9 to TRBJ2-2, with 11 bases that match TRBD2. The CDR3 is made up of 16 amino acids. CDR1 SGDLS and CDR2 YYNGEE come from the germline V gene. Trimming took 0 bases from V and 7 from J; bases not matched to a gene: 5. The CDR3 sequence is CASSVAMTSGIGELFF. Written as DNA, the CDR3 is TGTGCCAGCAGCGTAGCTATGACTAGCGGGATCGGGGAGCTGTTTTTT.

This clone has just a few counts. This rearrangement joins TRBV25-1 to TRBJ1-2; D is possibly TRBD1 (5 bases). CDR1 is MGHDK and CDR2 is SYGVNS in the germline V gene. This CDR3 region has 11 residues. V was trimmed by 3 bases and J by 7 bases, leaving 6 bases between them. This chain's CDR3 is CASSDRAGYTF. The DNA of the CDR3 is TGTGCCAGCAGTGACAGGGCTGGCTACACCTTC.

The genes are TRBV19 and TRBJ1-4; 7 bases are a match to TRBD1. V shed 3 bases, J shed 0 bases, and the junction held 10 bases outside the gene matches. Germline V lookup: CDR1 LNHDA, CDR2 SQIVND (reference sequence). The CDR3 is made up of 18 amino acids. This chain's CDR3 is CASSIKGSGTATNEKLFF. The CDR3 nucleotides are TGTGCCAGTAGTATCAAGGGTTCCGGGACAGCAACTAATGAAAAACTGTTTTTT.

With regard to this clone: The junction differs from germline at one of its ends, possibly a read error. This sequence joins TRBV2 and TRBJ1-1, with 7 positions matching TRBD1. The CDR3 has 13 residues. Looked up from germline, CDR1 is SNHLY and CDR2 is FYNNEI. This CDR3 reads CASRDRVGTEAFF. The DNA of the CDR3 is TGTGCCAGCCGTGACAGGGTGGGCACTGAAGCTTTCTTT.

V usage is TRBV15 and J usage is TRBJ1-5; D remains ambiguous. Germline CDR1 is LNHNV and CDR2 is YYDKDF (reference sequence). The ends were cut back, 0 bases at V and 8 bases at J, with 5 bases in the middle. This CDR3 contains 12 residues. Written as DNA, the CDR3 is TGTGCCACCAGCAGAGATTCCGAGCCCCAGCATTTT. It is translated as CATSRDSEPQHF.

This clone was counted once. The chain has TRBV29-1 and TRBJ1-2; D ambiguous. Per germline, CDR1 SQVTM and CDR2 ANQGSEA. The length of the CDR3 is 13 residues. V was trimmed by 7 bases and J by 4 bases, leaving 16 bases between them. CDR3 in DNA: TGCAGCGGGGTCCTATCGGAGTCCTATGGCTACACCTTC. Translation: CSGVLSESYGYTF.

The J gene is TRBJ2-3, the V gene TRBV2; 10 bases are shared with TRBD2. This CDR3 is 17 amino acids long. CDR1 is SNHLY, CDR2 FYNNEI, per germline. J gave up 3 bases and V 3 bases, and 9 bases lay outside the gene matches. The CDR3 DNA follows: TGTGCCAGCAGTGATACCCCCAGCGGGGGGGCAACAGATACGCAGTATTTT. Translated: CASSDTPSGGATDTQYF.

This chain links TRBV7-9 with TRBJ1-2; D is uncertain. The CDR3 totals 14 residues. Trimming cost V 5 bases and J 5 bases, with 15 bases left between them. Germline CDR1 and CDR2: SEHNR and FQNEAQ (reference sequence). CDR3 bases: TGTGCCAGCAGCCGCGGGCCGATGGGTTATGGCTACACCTTC. As protein: CASSRGPMGYGYTF.

The genes are TRBV19 and TRBJ1-1; D gene ambiguous. Per the germline V gene, CDR1 is LNHDA and CDR2 is SQIVND (reference sequence). With 3 bases removed from V and 5 bases from J, the gap between germline ends came to 13 bases. The CDR3 is 14 amino acids. CDR3 amino acids: CASSMRAFWTEAFF. DNA for the CDR3: TGTGCCAGTAGTATGAGGGCTTTTTGGACTGAAGCTTTCTTT.

The gene calls are TRBV5-1 and TRBJ2-3; TRBD2 agrees at 14 bases. CDR3 size: 18 residues. The V segment lost 3 bases and the J segment 4 bases; nucleotides outside the gene matches: 10. The V gene's germline CDR1 is SGHRS and CDR2 YFSETQ. The CDR3 loop is CASSSFGTSGSTADTQYF. CDR3 nucleotide sequence: TGCGCCAGCAGCTCCTTTGGGACTAGCGGGAGTACCGCAGATACGCAGTATTTT. The variable domain in full, with the rest retrieved from reference TRBV5-1 and TRBJ2-3, is KAGVTQTPRYLIKTRGQQVTLSCSPISGHRSVSWYQQTPGQGLQFLFEYFSETQRNKGNFPGRFSGRQFSNSRSEMNVSTLELGDSALYLCASSSFGTSGSTADTQYFGPGTRLTVL.

This chain links TRBV27 with TRBJ2-7, with TRBD1 identical over 9 bases. CDR3 length equals 13 residues. Germline V CDR1 and CDR2: MNHEY, SMNVEV (reference sequence). Trimming at V came to 5 bases and at J to 2 bases, leaving 1 base not matched to a gene. The DNA for the CDR3 is TGTGCCAGCAGTACAGGGGGCCCCTACGAGCAGTACTTC. Translated: CASSTGGPYEQYF.

The chain combines TRBV27 with TRBJ2-6, with D perhaps TRBD1 (7 bases). This CDR3 contains 19 residues. V was cut by 5 bases and J by 0 bases, with 20 bases left in between. Germline CDR1 MNHEY, CDR2 SMNVEV (reference sequence). The CDR3 DNA reads as TGTGCCAGCAGTCCCCGCGTTCAGGGGGGCGACTCTGGGGCCAACGTCCTGACTTTC. It translates to CASSPRVQGGDSGANVLTF.

In this sample, this clone turned up once. CDR3 sequence reads: CASSLVSQGPMNTEAFF. In DNA, the CDR3 is TGTGCCAGCAGCTTAGTGTCCCAGGGCCCTATGAACACTGAAGCTTTCTTT. The chain uses TRBV7-6 and TRBJ1-1; D might be TRBD1 (5 bases). CDR3 size: 17 residues. V lost 1 base and J 0 bases, leaving 15 bases between the germline ends. Germline V gene lookup returns CDR1 SGHVS and CDR2 FNYEAQ.

V usage is TRBV7-9 and J usage is TRBJ2-2; TRBD2 matches 7 bases. V lost 5 bases, J lost 5 bases, and 5 bases stayed unmatched. This CDR3 is 14 amino acids long. The germline V gene encodes CDR1 SEHNR and CDR2 FQNEAQ (reference sequence). As DNA, the CDR3 is TGTGCCAGCAGCCCGGCCGGGGGGACCGGGGAGCTGTTTTTT. It is translated as CASSPAGGTGELFF.

This chain connects TRBV11-2 to TRBJ2-7; D perhaps matches TRBD1 (6 bases). V was trimmed by 5 bases and J by 1 base, leaving 21 bases between them. This CDR3 comprises 17 residues. Germline values: CDR1 SGHAT, CDR2 FQNNGV. The CDR3 spells CASSPRVSQGPSYEQYF. CDR3 nucleotides: TGTGCCAGCAGCCCGAGGGTCTCACAGGGCCCTTCCTACGAGCAGTACTTC.

This chain links TRBV28 with TRBJ1-5; no clear D. CDR3 length equals 14 residues. The germline CDR1 and CDR2 sequences are MDHEN and SYDVKM. The V gene lost 7 bases and the J gene lost 1 base, with 11 bases spanning the gap. Here the CDR3 reads CASTKSGSNQPQHF. The CDR3 region has the DNA TGTGCCAGCACTAAATCGGGAAGCAATCAGCCCCAGCATTTT.

The rearrangement links TRBV2 to TRBJ2-1; 8 nucleotides align to TRBD2. There are 15 residues in the CDR3. The germline V gene has CDR1 SNHLY and CDR2 FYNNEI. The ends lost 4 bases at V and 8 bases at J; junction bases unmatched: 10. The CDR3 loop reads CASSGYAGGRDEQFF. CDR3 nucleotide sequence: TGTGCCAGCAGTGGGTACGCGGGAGGTAGGGATGAGCAGTTCTTC.

The V call is TRBV27, the J call TRBJ2-5; 11 nucleotides agree with TRBD1. In germline, CDR1 is MNHEY, CDR2 SMNVEV (reference sequence). The CDR3 runs 15 residues. The V gene end was trimmed by 4 bases and the J gene end by 5 bases; junction bases not matched to a gene: 6. The CDR3 nucleotides are TGTGCCAGCAGTTCCGGACAGGGGGCGAAGGAGACCCAGTACTTC. Amino acid sequence: CASSSGQGAKETQYF.

V and J are TRBV11-2 and TRBJ1-1, with D hard to call. The CDR3 covers 12 residues. V lost 1 base, J lost 4 bases, and 4 bases lay in between. CDR1 and CDR2 (germline): SGHAT, FQNNGV. Here the CDR3 DNA reads TGTGCCAGCAGCTTAGGGCCCACTGAAGCTTTCTTT. Its translation: CASSLGPTEAFF.

There are a few counts of this clone. This chain links TRBV4-1 with TRBJ2-3; 12 bases line up with TRBD2. The CDR3 contains 22 residues. CDR1 is MGHRA and CDR2 is YSYEKL in the germline V gene. The junction had 22 bases not matched to a gene; V was cut back by 3 bases and J by 3 bases. The CDR3 coding sequence is TGCGCCAGCAGCCAGCCCAGCCTCAAATCTAGCGGGGGGGAGCCAGAGACAGATACGCAGTATTTT. Translation gives CASSQPSLKSSGGEPETDTQYF.

This sequence joins TRBV7-2 and TRBJ2-3, with D perhaps TRBD2 (5 bases). Germline values: CDR1 SGHTA, CDR2 FQGNSA. The CDR3 is 15 amino acids. V lost 2 bases to trimming and J lost 4 bases, with 13 bases between them. This CDR3 is CASSLLSDRPDTQYF. The CDR3 nucleotides are TGTGCCAGCAGCTTACTTAGCGATAGGCCAGATACGCAGTATTTT.